One sample yielded the 15 T cell receptor beta chains listed below, sequenced in a study of CD8 T cells in ankylosing spondylitis. MiXCR, run by TCRdb on the 5' RACE reads, gives a single entry per CDR3 protein. The sample lists about 240,000 distinct CDR3 sequences; approximately 24% were seen once. Sequences were obtained from blood, either unsorted or a sorted T cell fraction (not recorded which). Every receptor here comes from a male donor with ankylosing spondylitis or in good health (not recorded which).

At least ten counts were recorded for this clonotype. The J gene is TRBJ2-6, the V gene TRBV10-3; weak D call: TRBD1 (6 bases). This CDR3 is 19 amino acids long. V lost 3 bases to trimming and J lost 4 bases, with 22 bases between them. Germline V gives CDR1 ENHRY, CDR2 SYGVKD. CDR3 sequence: CAISEGEGGLRKGANVLTF. CDR3 coding DNA: TGTGCCATCAGTGAAGGGGAAGGGGGTCTGAGGAAAGGGGCCAACGTCCTGACTTTC.

This clonotype occurred a few times. V gene TRBV4-2 combines with J gene TRBJ2-2, with D tentatively TRBD1 (6 bases). With 1 base removed from V and 4 bases from J, the gap between germline ends came to 13 bases. Germline CDR1 and CDR2: LGHNA and YNFKEQ. CDR3 length: 16 amino acids. CDR3 DNA: TGTGCCAGCAGCCAAGTTGATACAGGGAGCACCGGGGAGCTGTTTTTT. It is translated as CASSQVDTGSTGELFF.

The chain couples TRBV20-1 to TRBJ2-1, with D tentatively TRBD1 or TRBD2 (5 bases each). The CDR3 has 14 residues. Germline CDR1 DFQATT, CDR2 SNEGSKA (reference sequence). V lost 1 base to trimming and J lost 5 bases, with 12 bases between them. The CDR3 DNA follows: TGCAGTGCTAGAGGGGGACGGGGAAACAATGAGCAGTTCTTC. It translates to CSARGGRGNNEQFF.

The table lists this clonotype with many counts. The V and J genes are TRBV20-1 and TRBJ2-3; weak D call: TRBD2 (6 bases). The CDR3 has 12 residues. Germline V gene data show CDR1 as DFQATT and CDR2 as SNEGSKA (reference sequence). The V end was cut by 2 bases, the J end by 5 bases, with 8 bases between. Written as DNA, the CDR3 is TGCAGTGCTAGATGGGGGGTAGATACGCAGTATTTT. Protein product: CSARWGVDTQYF.

For the CDR3, the DNA is TGCAGCGTTCTTCGGTACAATGAGCAGTTCTTC. It specifies CSVLRYNEQFF. This chain connects TRBV29-1 to TRBJ2-1, with no clear D. V lost 5 bases and J 4 bases, leaving 6 bases between the germline ends. The V gene's germline CDR1 is SQVTM and CDR2 ANQGSEA. The CDR3 covers 11 residues.

This clonotype was counted many times. This chain links TRBV29-1 with TRBJ2-7, with 9 bases aligning to TRBD2. Germline lookup yields CDR1 SQVTM and CDR2 ANQGSEA. Unmatched junction bases numbered 2, after V lost 5 bases and J lost 3 bases. CDR3 length equals 12 residues. The CDR3, as DNA: TGCAGCGTTAGGCGGGGGGGCTACGAGCAGTACTTC. Its translation: CSVRRGGYEQYF.

This clonotype was seen more than once but under ten times. The chain couples TRBV7-2 to TRBJ2-3, with 12 bases aligning to TRBD2. Trimming removed 3 bases from V and 1 base from J; junction bases left unmatched: 5. In germline, CDR1 is SGHTA, CDR2 FQGNSA. The CDR3 spans 17 residues. DNA of the CDR3: TGTGCCAGCAGCTTCCGCGGACTAGCGGGGCGCACAGATACGCAGTATTTT. Its translation: CASSFRGLAGRTDTQYF.

This chain uses TRBV15 with TRBJ2-4; 8 nucleotides match TRBD1. CDR1 LNHNV and CDR2 YYDKDF come from the germline V gene (reference sequence). CDR3 length equals 16 residues. The J segment lost 2 bases and the V segment lost 5 bases, leaving 8 bases of the junction unmatched. CDR3 coding DNA: TGTGCCACCAGCGGACGGACAGGGAGGTCCAAAAACATTCAGTACTTC. Translation gives CATSGRTGRSKNIQYF.

This clonotype was detected ten times or more. CDR3 bases: TGCAGCGGCCAAGACCCGAGGAGAGTCAATGAGCAGTTCTTC. Residues: CSGQDPRRVNEQFF. The gene calls are TRBV20-1 and TRBJ2-1; no clear D. This CDR3 has 14 amino acids. CDR1 and CDR2 from the germline V gene are DFQATT and SNEGSKA (reference sequence).

The rearrangement uses TRBV12-3 or TRBV12-4 and TRBJ2-1, with TRBD1 identical over 7 bases. V lost 6 bases and J lost 5; bases outside the gene matches: 13. CDR3 length: 16 amino acids. The CDR3 bases are TGTGCCAGCAGCCCCGGGACAGCTATTAGCCACAATGAGCAGTTCTTC. This gives the protein CASSPGTAISHNEQFF.

This clonotype was counted a few times. The rearrangement uses TRBV6-2 or TRBV6-3 and TRBJ1-5; 9 bases are shared with TRBD1. J lost 6 bases, V lost 2 bases, and 8 bases had no gene match. This CDR3 contains 16 residues. Germline V gene data show CDR1 as MNHEY and CDR2 as SVGEGT. The DNA of the CDR3 is TGTGCCAGCAGTTACGGTAGGAGGACAGGGGCTCAGCCCCAGCATTTT. Encoded protein: CASSYGRRTGAQPQHF.

This clonotype appeared a few times. CDR3 DNA: TGTGCCAGCACCGTTCTAGCGGGGGGTCGTGATACGCAGTATTTT. It is translated as CASTVLAGGRDTQYF. V gene TRBV12-3 or TRBV12-4 combines with J gene TRBJ2-3, with TRBD2 identical over 11 bases. The junction had 9 bases not matched to a gene; V was cut back by 7 bases and J by 6 bases. The CDR3 spans 15 residues.

This clonotype was detected ten times or more. Relative to the germline gene, one junction end is altered; a read error may explain this. The J gene is TRBJ2-5, the V gene TRBV5-6, with D possibly TRBD2 on 5 matching bases. Germline V CDR1 and CDR2: SGHDT, YYEEEE. The CDR3 consists of 12 residues. CDR3 sequence: CASSFYGGSMDF. CDR3 DNA: TGTGCCAGCAGCTTTTACGGAGGAAGTATGGACTTC.

The CDR3 region has the DNA TGCGCCAGCAGCCCCAGGGATGGAGTACAGACCCAGTACTTC. Translated, it gives CASSPRDGVQTQYF. The chain couples TRBV5-1 to TRBJ2-5, with TRBD1 as a possible D gene (5 bases). Trimming left V 4 bases short and J 6 bases short, with 16 bases between. This CDR3 contains 14 residues. Germline V lookup: CDR1 SGHRS, CDR2 YFSETQ.

The rearrangement uses TRBV20-1 and TRBJ2-6; possibly TRBD1 or TRBD2 for D (5 bases each). V lost 5 bases and J 0 bases, leaving 11 bases between the germline ends. The CDR3 is 15 residues long. The V gene's germline CDR1 is DFQATT and CDR2 SNEGSKA (reference sequence). This CDR3 is CSAGGQFSGANVLTF. The CDR3 DNA reads TGCAGTGCTGGAGGACAATTCTCTGGGGCCAACGTCCTGACTTTC.